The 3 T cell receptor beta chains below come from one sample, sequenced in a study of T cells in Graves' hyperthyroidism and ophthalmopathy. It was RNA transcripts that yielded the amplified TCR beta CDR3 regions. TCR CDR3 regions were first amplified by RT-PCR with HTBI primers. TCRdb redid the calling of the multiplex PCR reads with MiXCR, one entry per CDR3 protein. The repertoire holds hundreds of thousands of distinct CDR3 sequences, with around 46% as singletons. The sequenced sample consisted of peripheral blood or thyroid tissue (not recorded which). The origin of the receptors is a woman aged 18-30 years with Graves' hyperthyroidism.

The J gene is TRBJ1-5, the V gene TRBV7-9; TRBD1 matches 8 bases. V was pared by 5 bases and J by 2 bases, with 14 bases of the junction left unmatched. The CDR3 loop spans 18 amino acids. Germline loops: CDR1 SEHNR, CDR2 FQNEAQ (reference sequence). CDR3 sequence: CASSVRQGMDYGNQPQHF. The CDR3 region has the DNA TGTGCCAGCAGCGTAAGACAGGGGATGGACTATGGCAATCAGCCCCAGCATTTT. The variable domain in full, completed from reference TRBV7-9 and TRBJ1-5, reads DTGVSQNPRHKITKRGQNVTFRCDPISEHNRLYWYRQTLGQGPEFLTYFQNEAQLEKSRLLSDRFSAERPKGSFSTLEIQRTEQGDSAMYLCASSVRQGMDYGNQPQHFGDGTRLSIL.

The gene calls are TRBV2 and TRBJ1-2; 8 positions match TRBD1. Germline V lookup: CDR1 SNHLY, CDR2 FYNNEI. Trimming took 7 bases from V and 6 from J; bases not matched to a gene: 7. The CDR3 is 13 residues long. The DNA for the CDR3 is TGTGCCAGCATTCTGGACAGGGTGGATGGCTACACCTTC. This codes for CASILDRVDGYTF.

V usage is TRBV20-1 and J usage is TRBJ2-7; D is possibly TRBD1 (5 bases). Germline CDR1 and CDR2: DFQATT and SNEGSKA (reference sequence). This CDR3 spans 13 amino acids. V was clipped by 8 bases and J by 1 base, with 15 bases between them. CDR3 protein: CSPTDTLSYEQYF. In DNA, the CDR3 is TGCAGTCCGACAGACACGCTATCCTACGAGCAGTACTTC.